Presented here are 23 T cell receptor beta chains from one specimen sequenced in a study of CD8 T cells in Susac syndrome. RNA, at roughly 0.5 to 1 ug, was reverse transcribed with random hexamers. A single record per CDR3 protein comes from TCRdb applying MiXCR to the immunoSEQ multiplex PCR reads. The sample consists of under 200,000 distinct CDR3 sequences, approximately 94% of them appearing once. The sample taken for sequencing was CD4+ T cells from PBMCs. These receptors all stem from a human donor with Susac syndrome.

The chain is built from TRBV2 and TRBJ2-1, with D possibly TRBD1 on 5 matching bases. Germline CDR1 is SNHLY and CDR2 is FYNNEI. There are 12 residues in the CDR3. The ends were cut back, 6 bases at V and 8 bases at J, with 11 bases in the middle. The CDR3 loop is CASSIQGDEQFF. For the CDR3, the DNA is TGTGCCAGCAGCATCCAGGGTGATGAGCAGTTCTTC.

V usage is TRBV29-1 and J usage is TRBJ2-7; the D gene is possibly TRBD2 (6 bases). Germline V gene lookup returns CDR1 SQVTM and CDR2 ANQGSEA. CDR3 length: 12 residues. Trimming took 7 bases from V and 1 from J, leaving 11 bases between them. The CDR3 loop is CSAARESYEQYF. The CDR3 bases are TGCAGCGCAGCCCGGGAGTCCTACGAGCAGTACTTC.

The genes are TRBV6-2 or TRBV6-3 and TRBJ1-5, with no clear D. The CDR3 is 13 amino acids. The germline gives CDR1 MNHEY, CDR2 SVGEGT. V shed 5 bases and J shed 1 base, with 6 bases lying between them. The CDR3 sequence is CASSPRSNQPQHF. The CDR3 DNA reads as TGTGCCAGCAGTCCCCGGAGCAATCAGCCCCAGCATTTT.

The chain employs TRBV27 and TRBJ2-3, with D uncertain. Germline CDR1 MNHEY, CDR2 SMNVEV (reference sequence). V was cut by 6 bases and J by 2 bases, with 15 bases left in between. The CDR3 spans 15 residues. The CDR3, as DNA: TGTGCCAGCAGCTCCCCGGCCGGTAACACAGATACGCAGTATTTT. Protein product: CASSSPAGNTDTQYF.

The rearrangement uses TRBV2 and TRBJ1-2; 8 bases are shared with TRBD1. Germline values: CDR1 SNHLY, CDR2 FYNNEI. With 10 bases clipped from V and 2 bases from J, the junction kept 9 bases outside the gene matches. This CDR3 comprises 14 residues. The chain's CDR3 is CATGGGTGNYGYTF. The CDR3 DNA reads as TGTGCCACCGGAGGTGGGACAGGAAACTATGGCTACACCTTC.

The rearrangement links TRBV15 to TRBJ2-1; D might be TRBD1 or TRBD2, each matching 5 bases. The germline V gene encodes CDR1 LNHNV and CDR2 YYDKDF (reference sequence). V was clipped by 8 bases and J by 5 bases, with 7 bases between them. The CDR3 spans 11 residues. The CDR3 coding sequence is TGTGCCACCGGGACCCACAATGAGCAGTTCTTC. It specifies CATGTHNEQFF. Together with reference TRBV15 and TRBJ2-1, the CDR3 gives the full variable domain: DAMVIQNPRYQVTQFGKPVTLSCSQTLNHNVMYWYQQKSSQAPKLLFHYYDKDFNNEADTPDNFQSRRPNTSFCFLDIRSPGLGDTAMYLCATGTHNEQFFGPGTRLTVL.

The chain combines TRBV24-1 with TRBJ2-2; 8 bases are shared with TRBD1. Losses at the gene ends were 4 bases for V and 2 bases for J; bases not matched to a gene: 8. The CDR3 runs to 17 residues. Per germline, CDR1 KGHDR and CDR2 SFDVKD. The CDR3 DNA reads as TGTGCCACCAGTGACAAAGACAGGGGACCTAACACCGGGGAGCTGTTTTTT. Its translation: CATSDKDRGPNTGELFF.

This chain uses TRBV7-9 with TRBJ2-4; a weak D match, TRBD1 (6 bases). The CDR3 is 14 amino acids. The V end was cut by 1 base, the J end by 9 bases, with 13 bases between. CDR1 and CDR2 (germline): SEHNR, FQNEAQ (reference sequence). The CDR3 reads CASSLVGAGGIQYF. Written as DNA, the CDR3 is TGTGCCAGCAGCTTAGTGGGGGCCGGAGGCATTCAGTACTTC.

This chain joins TRBV2 and TRBJ2-3; D is unclear. With 7 bases removed from V and 5 bases from J, the gap between germline ends came to 16 bases. The CDR3 has 14 amino acids. Looked up from germline, CDR1 is SNHLY and CDR2 is FYNNEI. The CDR3 here is CASTLQGVEDTQYF. CDR3 bases: TGTGCCAGCACCCTCCAAGGAGTCGAAGATACGCAGTATTTT.

The chain employs TRBV5-4 and TRBJ2-7; D may be TRBD2 (6 bases). V was clipped by 3 bases and J by 6 bases, with 10 bases between them. The CDR3 loop spans 12 amino acids. Germline V gene sequence: CDR1 SGHNT, CDR2 YYREEE (reference sequence). The CDR3 here is CASSSDSGEQYF. The CDR3 region has the DNA TGTGCCAGCAGCTCTGATAGCGGCGAGCAGTACTTC.

This rearrangement joins TRBV20-1 to TRBJ2-5; D possibly uses TRBD1 or TRBD2 (5 bases each). The CDR3 loop spans 14 amino acids. Trimming pared 0 bases from V and 5 bases from J, leaving 13 bases between. The germline V gene encodes CDR1 DFQATT and CDR2 SNEGSKA (reference sequence). This chain's CDR3 is CSARDEGRAETQYF. In DNA form, the CDR3 reads TGCAGTGCTAGAGATGAGGGCAGGGCGGAGACCCAGTACTTC.

The rearrangement links TRBV4-1 to TRBJ2-2; TRBD2 agrees at 16 bases. The germline V gene encodes CDR1 MGHRA and CDR2 YSYEKL. Trimming at V came to 1 base and at J to 6 bases, leaving 8 bases not matched to a gene. This CDR3 is built from 19 residues. The CDR3 region has the DNA TGCGCCAGCAGCCAAGCCCATGGGACTAGCGGGGGGGCCTCCGGGGAGCTGTTTTTT. It encodes CASSQAHGTSGGASGELFF.

V is TRBV30 and J is TRBJ1-1, with D uncertain. Germline V gene data show CDR1 as GTSNPN and CDR2 as SVGIG (reference sequence). The CDR3 loop spans 13 amino acids. Trimming took 3 bases from V and 3 from J, leaving 11 bases between them. Here the CDR3 DNA reads TGTGCCTGGAGGCCAAATGGGTACACTGAAGCTTTCTTT. Translating gives CAWRPNGYTEAFF.

This chain connects TRBV11-2 to TRBJ1-5, with 7 bases lining up with TRBD1. V was clipped by 5 bases and J by 4 bases; unmatched bases: 5. The germline gives CDR1 SGHAT, CDR2 FQNNGV. This CDR3 contains 14 residues. The CDR3 loop reads CASSAKQGNQPQHF. The CDR3 nucleotides read TGTGCCAGCAGCGCCAAACAGGGGAATCAGCCCCAGCATTTT.

With regard to this clonotype: A junction end diverges from the germline sequence, so it may reflect a read error. V is TRBV5-1 and J is TRBJ2-6; TRBD1 is a possible D gene (6 bases). Germline V gives CDR1 SGHRS, CDR2 YFSETQ. The CDR3 covers 15 residues. The CDR3 here is CASSSQGSGANVLTF. Written as DNA, the CDR3 is TGTGCCAGCAGCTCACAGGGCTCTGGGGCCAACGTCCTGACTTTC. The complete variable domain, with remaining parts taken from reference TRBV5-1 and TRBJ2-6, reads KAGVTQTPRYLIKTRGQQVTLSCSPISGHRSVSWYQQTPGQGLQFLFEYFSETQRNKGNFPGRFSGRQFSNSRSEMNVSTLELGDSALYLCASSSQGSGANVLTFGAGSRLTVL.

This clonotype was seen a single time. The chain couples TRBV5-6 to TRBJ1-1; D is ambiguous. CDR1 and CDR2 (germline): SGHDT, YYEEEE. The CDR3 contains 16 residues. CDR3 region: CASQTLKRTANTEAFF. The CDR3 nucleotides read TGTGCTTCTCAAACCCTAAAGCGGACGGCGAACACTGAAGCTTTCTTT.

A single count supports this clonotype. The chain couples TRBV5-4 to TRBJ2-5; D is uncertain. The CDR3 is made up of 14 amino acids. Germline CDR1 SGHNT, CDR2 YYREEE (reference sequence). V lost 3 bases and J 5 bases, leaving 14 bases between the germline ends. CDR3: CASSSPSFGETQYF. Here the CDR3 DNA reads TGTGCCAGCAGCTCCCCGTCCTTTGGGGAGACCCAGTACTTC.

The CDR3 here is CASSRSSGDYNEQFF. In nucleotides, the CDR3 is TGTGCCAGCAGCAGATCTAGCGGGGACTACAATGAGCAGTTCTTC. The chain has TRBV9 and TRBJ2-1, with TRBD2 matching over 9 bases. The germline CDR1 and CDR2 sequences are SGDLS and YYNGEE. This CDR3 comprises 15 residues. The V and J ends lost 4 bases and 3 bases, in that order; junction bases with no gene match: 5.

This rearrangement joins TRBV6-5 to TRBJ2-7; 7 bases align to TRBD1. The CDR3 loop spans 15 amino acids. V was clipped by 2 bases and J by 0 bases; unmatched bases: 4. Germline V lookup: CDR1 MNHEY, CDR2 SVGAGI. CDR3 region: CASSYRGQSSYEQYF. The CDR3 region has the DNA TGTGCCAGCAGTTACAGGGGGCAGAGCTCCTACGAGCAGTACTTC.

The rearrangement joins TRBV5-6 to TRBJ2-3, with 11 bases lining up with TRBD2. The CDR3 contains 20 residues. CDR1 SGHDT and CDR2 YYEEEE come from the germline V gene. The trim removed 0 bases at V and 5 bases at J, leaving 17 bases unmatched. The CDR3 nucleotides are TGTGCCAGCAGCTTGGCCTCTAGCGGGGGGTCAGGTTTCAGGAAAGATACGCAGTATTTT. Residues: CASSLASSGGSGFRKDTQYF.

The V call is TRBV2, the J call TRBJ1-2; D remains unclear. The CDR3 runs 14 residues. The ends were cut back, 7 bases at V and 13 bases at J, with 25 bases in the middle. The germline V gene has CDR1 SNHLY and CDR2 FYNNEI. CDR3 in amino acids: CASKISEARGDFTF. CDR3 coding DNA: TGTGCCAGCAAGATCTCGGAGGCACGCGGGGATTTCACCTTC.

The chain has TRBV30 and TRBJ1-1; TRBD1 is a possible D gene (6 bases). CDR1 and CDR2 (germline): GTSNPN, SVGIG (reference sequence). The V end lost 5 bases, the J end lost 1 base, and 8 bases lay between the germline ends. There are 12 residues in the CDR3. CDR3 nucleotides: TGTGCCTGGCGACAGGAGAACACTGAAGCTTTCTTT. As protein: CAWRQENTEAFF. The full variable domain, rest sourced from reference TRBV30 and TRBJ1-1, is SQTIHQWPATLVQPVGSPLSLECTVEGTSNPNLYWYRQAAGRGLQLLFYSVGIGQISSEVPQNLSASRPQDRQFILSSKKLLLSDSGFYLCAWRQENTEAFFGQGTRLTVV.

V gene TRBV2 combines with J gene TRBJ2-5; perhaps TRBD2 as D (5 bases). Germline CDR1 is SNHLY and CDR2 is FYNNEI. The CDR3 is 14 residues long. V was trimmed by 5 bases and J by 5 bases, leaving 15 bases between them. In DNA, the CDR3 is TGTGCCAGCAGTCAAAGCCGGGATGGGGAGACCCAGTACTTC. It is translated as CASSQSRDGETQYF.